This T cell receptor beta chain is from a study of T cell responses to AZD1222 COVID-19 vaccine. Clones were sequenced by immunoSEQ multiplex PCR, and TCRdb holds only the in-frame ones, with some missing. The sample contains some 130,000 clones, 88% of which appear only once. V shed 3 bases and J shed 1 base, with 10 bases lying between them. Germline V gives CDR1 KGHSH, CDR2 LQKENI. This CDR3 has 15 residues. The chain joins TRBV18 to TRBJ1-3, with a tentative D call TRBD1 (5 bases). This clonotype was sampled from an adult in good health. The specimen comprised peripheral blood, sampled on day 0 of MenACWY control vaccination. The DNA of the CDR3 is TGTGCCAGCTCACCGACGGGGGGGTCTGGAAACACCATATATTTT. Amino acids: CASSPTGGSGNTIYF.